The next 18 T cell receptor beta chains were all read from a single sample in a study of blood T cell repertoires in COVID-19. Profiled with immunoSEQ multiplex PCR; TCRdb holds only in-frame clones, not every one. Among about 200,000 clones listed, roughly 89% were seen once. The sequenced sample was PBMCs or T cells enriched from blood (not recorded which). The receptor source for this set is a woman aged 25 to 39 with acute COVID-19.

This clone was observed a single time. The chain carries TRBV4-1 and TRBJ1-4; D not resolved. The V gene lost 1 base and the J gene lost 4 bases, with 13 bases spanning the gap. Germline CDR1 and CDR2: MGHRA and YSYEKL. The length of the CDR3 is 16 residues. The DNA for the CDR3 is TGCGCCAGCAGCCAAGTGTTGCAGGATGGTAATGAAAAACTGTTTTTT. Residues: CASSQVLQDGNEKLFF.

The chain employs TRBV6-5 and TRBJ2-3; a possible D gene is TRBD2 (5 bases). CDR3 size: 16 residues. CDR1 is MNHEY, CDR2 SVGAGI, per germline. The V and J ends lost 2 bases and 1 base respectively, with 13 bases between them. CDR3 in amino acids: CASSYRTGIGTDTQYF. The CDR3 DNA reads TGTGCCAGCAGTTACCGTACCGGGATTGGCACAGATACGCAGTATTTT.

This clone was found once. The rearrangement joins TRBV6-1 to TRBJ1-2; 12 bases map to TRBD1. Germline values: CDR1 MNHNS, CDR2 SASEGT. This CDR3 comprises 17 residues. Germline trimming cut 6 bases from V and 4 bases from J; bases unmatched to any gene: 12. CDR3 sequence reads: CASRELPGQGAAYGYTF. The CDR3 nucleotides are TGTGCCAGCAGAGAACTTCCGGGACAGGGGGCGGCCTATGGCTACACCTTC.

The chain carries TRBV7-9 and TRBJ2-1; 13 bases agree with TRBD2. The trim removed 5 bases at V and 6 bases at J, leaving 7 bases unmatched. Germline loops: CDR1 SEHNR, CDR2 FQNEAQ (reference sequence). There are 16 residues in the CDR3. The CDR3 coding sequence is TGTGCCAGCAGCGCCCGGACTAGCGGGGGTTTCAATGAGCAGTTCTTC. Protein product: CASSARTSGGFNEQFF. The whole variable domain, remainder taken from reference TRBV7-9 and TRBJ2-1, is DTGVSQNPRHKITKRGQNVTFRCDPISEHNRLYWYRQTLGQGPEFLTYFQNEAQLEKSRLLSDRFSAERPKGSFSTLEIQRTEQGDSAMYLCASSARTSGGFNEQFFGPGTRLTVL.

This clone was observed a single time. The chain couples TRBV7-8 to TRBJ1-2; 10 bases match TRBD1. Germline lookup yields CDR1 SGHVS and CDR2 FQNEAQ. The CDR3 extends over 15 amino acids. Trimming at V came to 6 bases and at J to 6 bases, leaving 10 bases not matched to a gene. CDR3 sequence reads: CASSTQTGGVDGYTF. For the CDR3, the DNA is TGTGCCAGCAGTACCCAGACAGGGGGCGTAGATGGCTACACCTTC.

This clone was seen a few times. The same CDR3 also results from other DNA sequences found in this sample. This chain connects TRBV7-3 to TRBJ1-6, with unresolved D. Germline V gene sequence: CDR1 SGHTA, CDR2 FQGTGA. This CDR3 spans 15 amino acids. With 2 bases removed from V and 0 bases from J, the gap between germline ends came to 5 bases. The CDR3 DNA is TGTGCCAGCAGCTTAGATAGCTCCTATAATTCACCCCTCCACTTT. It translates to CASSLDSSYNSPLHF.

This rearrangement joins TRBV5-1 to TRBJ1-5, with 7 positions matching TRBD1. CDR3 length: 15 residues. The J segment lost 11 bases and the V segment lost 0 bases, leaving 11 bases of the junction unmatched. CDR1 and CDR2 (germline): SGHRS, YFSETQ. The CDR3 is CASSLEGGTVGAQHF. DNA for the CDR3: TGCGCCAGCAGCTTGGAAGGGGGCACCGTAGGGGCCCAGCATTTT.

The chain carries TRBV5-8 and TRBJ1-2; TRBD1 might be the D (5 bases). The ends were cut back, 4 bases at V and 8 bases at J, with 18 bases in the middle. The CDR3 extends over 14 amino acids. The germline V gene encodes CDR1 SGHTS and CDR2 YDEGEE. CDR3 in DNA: TGTGCCAGCAGCCCAAGACAGTTTAGGAGCGGCTACACCTTC. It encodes CASSPRQFRSGYTF.

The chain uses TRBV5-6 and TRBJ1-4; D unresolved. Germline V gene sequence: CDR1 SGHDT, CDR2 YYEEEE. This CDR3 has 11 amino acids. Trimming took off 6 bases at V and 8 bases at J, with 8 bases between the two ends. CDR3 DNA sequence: TGTGCCAGCACGGAGGGAGAAAAACTGTTTTTT. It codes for CASTEGEKLFF.

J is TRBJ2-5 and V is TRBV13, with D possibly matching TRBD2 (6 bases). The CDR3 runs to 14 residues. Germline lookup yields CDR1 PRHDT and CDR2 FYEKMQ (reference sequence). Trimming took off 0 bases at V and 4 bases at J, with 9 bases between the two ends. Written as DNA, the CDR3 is TGTGCCAGCAGCTTAGGGCGGGGAGGAGAGACCCAGTACTTC. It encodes CASSLGRGGETQYF.

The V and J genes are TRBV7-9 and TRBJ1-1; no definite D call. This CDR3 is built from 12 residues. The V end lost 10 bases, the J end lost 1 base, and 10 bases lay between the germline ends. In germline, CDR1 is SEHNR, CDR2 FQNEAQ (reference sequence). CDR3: CAILGRNTEAFF. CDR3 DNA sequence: TGTGCCATACTAGGGCGGAACACTGAAGCTTTCTTT.

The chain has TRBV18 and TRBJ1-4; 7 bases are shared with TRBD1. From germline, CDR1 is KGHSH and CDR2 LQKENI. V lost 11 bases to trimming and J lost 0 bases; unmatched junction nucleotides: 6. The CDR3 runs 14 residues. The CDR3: CAGGTGATNEKLFF. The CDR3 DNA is TGTGCCGGAGGAACAGGGGCAACTAATGAAAAACTGTTTTTT.

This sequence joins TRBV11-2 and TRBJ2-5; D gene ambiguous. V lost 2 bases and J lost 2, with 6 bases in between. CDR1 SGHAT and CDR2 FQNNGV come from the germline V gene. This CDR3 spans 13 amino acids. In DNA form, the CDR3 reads TGTGCCAGCAGCTTACTACCACAAGAGACCCAGTACTTC. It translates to CASSLLPQETQYF.

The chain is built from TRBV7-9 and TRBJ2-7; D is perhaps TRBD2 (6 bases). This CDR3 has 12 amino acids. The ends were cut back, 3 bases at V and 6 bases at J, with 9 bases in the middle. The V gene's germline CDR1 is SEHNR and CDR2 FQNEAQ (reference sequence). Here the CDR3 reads CASSLGLSEQYF. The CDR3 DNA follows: TGTGCCAGCAGCTTGGGACTCAGCGAGCAGTACTTC.

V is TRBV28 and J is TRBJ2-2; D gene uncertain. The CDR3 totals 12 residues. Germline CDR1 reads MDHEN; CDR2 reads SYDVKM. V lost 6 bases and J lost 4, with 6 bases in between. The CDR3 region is CASSPLTGELFF. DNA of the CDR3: TGTGCCAGCAGCCCCCTCACCGGGGAGCTGTTTTTT.

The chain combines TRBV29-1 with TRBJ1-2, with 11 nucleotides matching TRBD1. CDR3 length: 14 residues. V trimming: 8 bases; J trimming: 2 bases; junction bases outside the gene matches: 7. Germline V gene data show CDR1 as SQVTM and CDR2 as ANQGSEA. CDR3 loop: CSIADRGPNYGYTF. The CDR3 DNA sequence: TGCAGCATAGCGGACAGGGGGCCCAACTATGGCTACACCTTC.

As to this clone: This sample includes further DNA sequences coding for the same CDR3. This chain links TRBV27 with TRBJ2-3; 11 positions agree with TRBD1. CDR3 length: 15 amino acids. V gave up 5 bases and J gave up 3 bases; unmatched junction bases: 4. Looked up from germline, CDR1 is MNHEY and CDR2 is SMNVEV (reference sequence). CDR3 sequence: CASSPGQGGTDTQYF. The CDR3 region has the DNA TGTGCCAGCAGTCCGGGACAGGGGGGAACAGATACGCAGTATTTT.

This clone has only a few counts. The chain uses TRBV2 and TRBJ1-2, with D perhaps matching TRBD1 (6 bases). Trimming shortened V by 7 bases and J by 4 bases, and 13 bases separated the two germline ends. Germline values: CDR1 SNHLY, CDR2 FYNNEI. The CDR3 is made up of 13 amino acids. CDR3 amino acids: CASTGERGYGYTF. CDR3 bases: TGTGCCAGCACAGGGGAGAGGGGCTATGGCTACACCTTC. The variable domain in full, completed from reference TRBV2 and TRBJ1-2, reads EPEVTQTPSHQVTQMGQEVILRCVPISNHLYFYWYRQILGQKVEFLVSFYNNEISEKSEIFDDQFSVERPDGSNFTLKIRSTKLEDSAMYFCASTGERGYGYTFGSGTRLTVV.